What follows is one TCR beta chain and its context. Here immunoSEQ multiplex PCR was the method, and the copy in TCRdb shows in-frame clones only, minus some. The table has about 20,000 clones, under 50% seen once. Stimulators, approximately 200,000 irradiated and violet-dye-labeled cells, were plated with approximately 200,000 CFSE-labeled responder cells. The responders that had proliferated, CFSE-low CD3+CD4+ and CD3+CD8+ cells, were sorted after the reaction. The trim removed 8 bases at V and 0 bases at J, leaving 4 bases unmatched. Germline CDR1 and CDR2: LNHNV and YYDKDF (reference sequence). The CDR3 has 13 amino acids. This specimen belongs to a study of graft-versus-host responses after intestinal transplantation. Findings and caveats of the study: Graft-donor T cell macrochimerism coincided with high graft-versus-host to host-versus-graft clonal ratios in allografts.

This specimen was alloreactive CD4+ T cells from a mixed lymphocyte reaction culture, taken before intestinal transplant. Subset given: CFSE-low proliferating T cells sorted from approximately six-day pre-transplant mixed lymphocyte reaction (GvH or HvG direction). This rearrangement joins TRBV15 to TRBJ2-7; 7 positions agree with TRBD1. This sequence was found in a human patient who received an intestinal transplant. DNA of the CDR3: TGTGCCACCCGGGGACAGACCTCCTACGAGCAGTACTTC. Its protein is CATRGQTSYEQYF.